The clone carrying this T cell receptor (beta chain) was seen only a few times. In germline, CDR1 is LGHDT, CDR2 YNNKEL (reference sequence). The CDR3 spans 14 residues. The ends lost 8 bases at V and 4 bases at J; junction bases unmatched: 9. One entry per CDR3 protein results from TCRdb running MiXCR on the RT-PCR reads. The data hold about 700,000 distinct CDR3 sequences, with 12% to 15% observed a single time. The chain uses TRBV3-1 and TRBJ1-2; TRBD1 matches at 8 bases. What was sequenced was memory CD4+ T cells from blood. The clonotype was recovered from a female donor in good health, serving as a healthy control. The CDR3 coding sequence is TGTGCCAGCCGGGACAGGCCGGGGAGCTATGGCTACACCTTC. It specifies CASRDRPGSYGYTF.